Following are 10 T cell receptor beta chains from one sample sequenced in a study of cytomegalovirus exposure and HLA in healthy donors. The PCR had 60 Vbeta and 13 Jbeta primers. Some clones are missing from TCRdb's copy, which holds only in-frame ones; the method was immunoSEQ multiplex PCR. The sample lists roughly 110,000 clones, around 79% occurring once. The sequenced material came from PBMCs. The receptors stem from a man in his fifties or sixties in good health and CMV-seronegative.

The chain recombines TRBV7-9 with TRBJ2-3; 10 bases match TRBD2. Germline trimming cut 3 bases from V and 6 bases from J; bases unmatched to any gene: 3. The CDR3 is 14 residues long. Germline CDR1 is SEHNR and CDR2 is FQNEAQ (reference sequence). The CDR3 DNA is TGTGCCAGCAGCTTTAGCGGGGGGATGGATACGCAGTATTTT. Amino acid sequence: CASSFSGGMDTQYF.

The chain joins TRBV6-5 to TRBJ1-2, with TRBD1 as a possible D gene (5 bases). Germline V gene data show CDR1 as MNHEY and CDR2 as SVGAGI. The V end lost 6 bases, the J end lost 6 bases, and 11 bases lay between the germline ends. The CDR3 consists of 12 residues. CDR3 in DNA: TGTGCCAGCAGGGGGCGTTTTGATGGCTACACCTTC. Protein product: CASRGRFDGYTF.

The chain employs TRBV6-1 and TRBJ2-7; D remains ambiguous. This CDR3 is 11 amino acids long. The germline V gene has CDR1 MNHNS and CDR2 SASEGT. V was cut by 4 bases and J by 4 bases, with 5 bases left in between. Here the CDR3 reads CASSGGYEQYV. The CDR3 DNA reads TGTGCCAGCAGTGGAGGTTACGAGCAGTACGTC.

This rearrangement joins TRBV5-4 to TRBJ1-6; D is perhaps TRBD1 (6 bases). This CDR3 is built from 15 residues. Trimming stripped 3 bases from V and 6 bases from J, with 13 bases between. The germline gives CDR1 SGHNT, CDR2 YYREEE (reference sequence). This CDR3 reads CASSSSRGINSPLHF. The CDR3, as DNA: TGTGCCAGCAGCTCCAGCAGGGGCATTAATTCACCCCTCCACTTT.

In this sample, this clone turned up a few times. V usage is TRBV10-3 and J usage is TRBJ1-1; weak D call: TRBD1 (6 bases). Germline assignment: CDR1 ENHRY and CDR2 SYGVKD. The CDR3 runs to 15 residues. Trimming took 4 bases from V and 4 from J, leaving 16 bases between them. The CDR3 here is CAISGTAYGATEAFF. The CDR3 DNA sequence: TGTGCCATCAGTGGGACAGCCTACGGGGCCACTGAAGCTTTCTTT.

The chain recombines TRBV6-5 with TRBJ2-1; 7 bases fit TRBD1. V lost 8 bases to trimming and J lost 6 bases; unmatched junction nucleotides: 13. Germline CDR1 is MNHEY and CDR2 is SVGAGI. The CDR3 is 15 residues long. The CDR3 spells CASRYRQGETNEQFF. The CDR3 nucleotides are TGTGCCAGCCGCTACCGCCAGGGGGAGACCAATGAGCAGTTCTTC.

This sequence joins TRBV4-2 and TRBJ1-2; D is perhaps TRBD1 (5 bases). This CDR3 contains 15 residues. Germline CDR1 and CDR2: LGHNA and YNFKEQ. V was shortened by 4 bases and J by 0 bases, with 12 bases between the two germline ends. CDR3 DNA sequence: TGTGCCAGCAGCCGGGGGGTCCAGACTAACTATGGCTACACCTTC. Its protein is CASSRGVQTNYGYTF.

The V gene is TRBV9, the J gene TRBJ2-4; TRBD1 is a possible D gene (6 bases). CDR3 length: 16 residues. V lost 3 bases, J lost 2 bases, and 15 bases lay in between. Germline assignment: CDR1 SGDLS and CDR2 YYNGEE. The CDR3 spells CASSETGSVTKNIQYF. In nucleotides, the CDR3 is TGTGCCAGCAGCGAAACAGGGTCGGTGACCAAAAACATTCAGTACTTC.

The chain's CDR3 is CASSRTGMNEQFF. The CDR3 DNA reads TGTGCCAGCAGTAGGACAGGGATGAATGAGCAGTTCTTC. The rearrangement uses TRBV6-7 and TRBJ2-1; 8 nucleotides align to TRBD1. TRBV6-7 is designated an ORF whose function remains uncertain. The CDR3 loop spans 13 amino acids. V trimming: 5 bases; J trimming: 7 bases; junction bases outside the gene matches: 4.

The CDR3 reads CASRQTGYVNYGYTF. The DNA for the CDR3 is TGTGCCAGCAGGCAAACGGGGTACGTGAACTATGGCTACACCTTC. The V gene is TRBV4-2, the J gene TRBJ1-2; D is ambiguous. The V gene lost 6 bases and the J gene lost 2 bases, with 16 bases spanning the gap. The CDR3 is made up of 15 amino acids. The germline gives CDR1 LGHNA, CDR2 YNFKEQ.